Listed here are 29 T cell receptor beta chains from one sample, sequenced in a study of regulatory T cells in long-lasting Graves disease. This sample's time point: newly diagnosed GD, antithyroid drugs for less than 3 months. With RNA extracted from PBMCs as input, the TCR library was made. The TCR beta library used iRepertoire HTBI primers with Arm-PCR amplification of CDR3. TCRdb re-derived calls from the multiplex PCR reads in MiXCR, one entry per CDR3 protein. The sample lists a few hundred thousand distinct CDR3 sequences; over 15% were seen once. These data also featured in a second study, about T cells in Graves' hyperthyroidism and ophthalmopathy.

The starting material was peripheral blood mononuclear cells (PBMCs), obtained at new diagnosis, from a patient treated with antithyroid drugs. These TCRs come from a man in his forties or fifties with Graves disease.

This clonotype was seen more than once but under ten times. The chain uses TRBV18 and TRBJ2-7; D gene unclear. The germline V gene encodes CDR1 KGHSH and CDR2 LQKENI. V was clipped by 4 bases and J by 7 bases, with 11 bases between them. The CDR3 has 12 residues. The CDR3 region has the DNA TGTGCCAGCTCACTACCATTGGGAGAGCAGTACTTC. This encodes CASSLPLGEQYF.

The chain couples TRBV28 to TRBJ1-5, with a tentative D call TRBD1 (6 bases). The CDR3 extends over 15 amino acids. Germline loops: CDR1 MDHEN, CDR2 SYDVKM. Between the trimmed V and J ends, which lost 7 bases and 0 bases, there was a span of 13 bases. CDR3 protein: CASIQGQGSNQPQHF. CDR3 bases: TGTGCCAGCATACAGGGTCAGGGTAGCAATCAGCCCCAGCATTTT.

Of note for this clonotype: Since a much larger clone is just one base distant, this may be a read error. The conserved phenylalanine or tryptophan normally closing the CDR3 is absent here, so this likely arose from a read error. The CDR3 nucleotides are TGTGCCAGCAGGAACAGACTAGCGAACATAGCCAAAAACATTCAGTACCTC. It translates to CASRNRLANIAKNIQYL. V and J are TRBV2 and TRBJ2-4; 8 nucleotides line up with TRBD2. The CDR3 length is 17 residues. The ends lost 6 bases at V and 0 bases at J; junction bases unmatched: 10. The germline gives CDR1 SNHLY, CDR2 FYNNEI.

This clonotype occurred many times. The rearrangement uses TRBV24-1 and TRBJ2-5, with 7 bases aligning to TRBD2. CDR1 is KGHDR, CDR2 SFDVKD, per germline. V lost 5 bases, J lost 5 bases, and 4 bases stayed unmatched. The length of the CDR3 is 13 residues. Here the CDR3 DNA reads TGTGCCACCAGTGCTAGCGGCTGGGAGACCCAGTACTTC. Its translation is CATSASGWETQYF.

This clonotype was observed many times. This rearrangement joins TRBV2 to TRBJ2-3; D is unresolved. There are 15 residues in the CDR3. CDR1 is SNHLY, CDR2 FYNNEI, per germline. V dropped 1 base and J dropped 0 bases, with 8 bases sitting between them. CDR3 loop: CASSEGWISTDTQYF. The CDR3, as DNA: TGTGCCAGCAGTGAAGGGTGGATTAGCACAGATACGCAGTATTTT.

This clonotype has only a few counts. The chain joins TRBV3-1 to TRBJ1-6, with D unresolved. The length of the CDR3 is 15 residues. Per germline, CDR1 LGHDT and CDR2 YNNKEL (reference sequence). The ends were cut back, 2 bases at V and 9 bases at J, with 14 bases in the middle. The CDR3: CASSQRDEGLSPLHF. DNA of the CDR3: TGTGCCAGCAGCCAAAGGGATGAAGGACTTTCACCCCTCCACTTT. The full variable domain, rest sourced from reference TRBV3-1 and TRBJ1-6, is DTAVSQTPKYLVTQMGNDKSIKCEQNLGHDTMYWYKQDSKKFLKIMFSYNNKELIINETVPNRFSPKSPDKAHLNLHINSLELGDSAVYFCASSQRDEGLSPLHFGNGTRLTVT.

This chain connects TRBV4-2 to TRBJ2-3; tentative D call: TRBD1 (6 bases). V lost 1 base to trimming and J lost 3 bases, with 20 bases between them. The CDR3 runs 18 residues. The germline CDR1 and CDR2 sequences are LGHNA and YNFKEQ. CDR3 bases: TGTGCCAGCAGCCAAGGAGGGGGTCGAGCGGTGGGAACAGATACGCAGTATTTT. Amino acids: CASSQGGGRAVGTDTQYF.

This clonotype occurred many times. CDR3 nucleotide sequence: TGTGCCAGCAGCTTAGGTTGGGGCGGGGGGAGTTCCTACGAGCAGTACTTC. It specifies CASSLGWGGGSSYEQYF. The chain uses TRBV7-2 and TRBJ2-7; 8 nucleotides agree with TRBD2. V shed 1 base and J 1 base; nucleotides not matched to a gene: 9. The CDR3 length is 17 residues. CDR1 is SGHTA and CDR2 is FQGNSA in the germline V gene.

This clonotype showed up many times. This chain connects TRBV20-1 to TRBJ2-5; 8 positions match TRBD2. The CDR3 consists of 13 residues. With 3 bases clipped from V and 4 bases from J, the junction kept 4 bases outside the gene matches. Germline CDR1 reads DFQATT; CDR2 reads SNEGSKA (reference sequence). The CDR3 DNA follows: TGCAGTGCTAGTAAGCGGGGGAGAGAGACCCAGTACTTC. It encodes CSASKRGRETQYF.

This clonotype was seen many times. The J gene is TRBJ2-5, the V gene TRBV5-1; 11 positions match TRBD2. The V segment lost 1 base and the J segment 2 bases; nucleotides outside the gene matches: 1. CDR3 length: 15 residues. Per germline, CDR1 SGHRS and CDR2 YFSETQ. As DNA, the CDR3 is TGCGCCAGCAGCTTGTTAGCGGGGGGGCAAGAGACCCAGTACTTC. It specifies CASSLLAGGQETQYF. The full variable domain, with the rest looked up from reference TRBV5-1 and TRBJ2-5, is KAGVTQTPRYLIKTRGQQVTLSCSPISGHRSVSWYQQTPGQGLQFLFEYFSETQRNKGNFPGRFSGRQFSNSRSEMNVSTLELGDSALYLCASSLLAGGQETQYFGPGTRLLVL.

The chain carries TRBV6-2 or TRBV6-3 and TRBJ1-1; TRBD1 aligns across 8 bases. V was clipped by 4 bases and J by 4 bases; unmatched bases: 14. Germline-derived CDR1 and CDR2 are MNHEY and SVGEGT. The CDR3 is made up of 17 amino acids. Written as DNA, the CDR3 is TGTGCCAGCAGTTCCGACAGGGGACGTAGCCCGAGCACTGAAGCTTTCTTT. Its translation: CASSSDRGRSPSTEAFF.

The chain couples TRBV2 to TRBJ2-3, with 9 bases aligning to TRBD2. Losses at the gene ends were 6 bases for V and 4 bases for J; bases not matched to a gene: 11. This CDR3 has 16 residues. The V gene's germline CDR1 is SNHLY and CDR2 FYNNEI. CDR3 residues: CASSPGLASRPDTQYF. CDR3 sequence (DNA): TGTGCCAGCAGCCCGGGACTAGCCTCGCGCCCAGATACGCAGTATTTT.

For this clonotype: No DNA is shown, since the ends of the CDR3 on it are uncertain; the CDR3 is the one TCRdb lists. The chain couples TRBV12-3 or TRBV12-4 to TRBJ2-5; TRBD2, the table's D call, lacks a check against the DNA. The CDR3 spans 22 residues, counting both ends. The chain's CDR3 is CASSFYICSARDPLAGGKAQYF.

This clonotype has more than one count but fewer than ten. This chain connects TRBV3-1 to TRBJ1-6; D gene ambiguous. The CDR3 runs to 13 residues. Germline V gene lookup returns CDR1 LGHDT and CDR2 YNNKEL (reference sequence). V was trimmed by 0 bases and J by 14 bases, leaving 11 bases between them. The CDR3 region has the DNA TGTGCCAGCAGCCAAGAAGCGGAAGCGACCCTCCACTTT. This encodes CASSQEAEATLHF. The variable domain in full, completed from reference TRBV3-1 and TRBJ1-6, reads DTAVSQTPKYLVTQMGNDKSIKCEQNLGHDTMYWYKQDSKKFLKIMFSYNNKELIINETVPNRFSPKSPDKAHLNLHINSLELGDSAVYFCASSQEAEATLHFGNGTRLTVT.

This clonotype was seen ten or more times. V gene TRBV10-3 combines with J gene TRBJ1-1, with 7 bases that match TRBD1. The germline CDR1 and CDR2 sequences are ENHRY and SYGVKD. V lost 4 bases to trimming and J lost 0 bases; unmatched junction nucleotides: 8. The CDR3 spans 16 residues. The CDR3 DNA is TGTGCCATCAGTGGGAGGGAGGGACAGTTGAACACTGAAGCTTTCTTT. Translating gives CAISGREGQLNTEAFF.

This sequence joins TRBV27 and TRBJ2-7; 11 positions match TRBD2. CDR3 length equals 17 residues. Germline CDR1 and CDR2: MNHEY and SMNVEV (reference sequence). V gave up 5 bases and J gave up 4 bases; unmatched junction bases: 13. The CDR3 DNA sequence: TGTGCCAGCAGTACTAGACTAGCGGGGTTCCGCAATTACGAGCAGTACTTC. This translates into CASSTRLAGFRNYEQYF.

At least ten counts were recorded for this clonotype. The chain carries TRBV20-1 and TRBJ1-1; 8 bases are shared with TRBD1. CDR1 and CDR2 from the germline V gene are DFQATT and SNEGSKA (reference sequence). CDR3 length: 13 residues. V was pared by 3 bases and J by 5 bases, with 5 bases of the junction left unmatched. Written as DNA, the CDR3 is TGCAGTGCTAGTCCCAGGGGGCGAACTGAAGCTTTCTTT. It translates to CSASPRGRTEAFF.

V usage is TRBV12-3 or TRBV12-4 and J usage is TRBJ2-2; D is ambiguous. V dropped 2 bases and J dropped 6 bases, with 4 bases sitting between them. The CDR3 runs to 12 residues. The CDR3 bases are TGTGCCAGCAGTTTATCGCCCGGGGAGCTGTTTTTT. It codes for CASSLSPGELFF.

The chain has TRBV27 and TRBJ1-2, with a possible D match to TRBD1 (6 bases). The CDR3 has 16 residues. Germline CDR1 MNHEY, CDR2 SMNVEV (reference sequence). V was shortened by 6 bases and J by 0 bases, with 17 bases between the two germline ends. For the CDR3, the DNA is TGTGCCAGCAGCCACCTAGGACAGACCCCTAACTATGGCTACACCTTC. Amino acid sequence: CASSHLGQTPNYGYTF.

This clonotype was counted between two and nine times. CDR3 in DNA: TGCAGTGCCGGGACTAGCGGGGGGAAATACGAGCAGTACTTC. Its protein product is CSAGTSGGKYEQYF. This chain connects TRBV20-1 to TRBJ2-7; 15 nucleotides agree with TRBD2. CDR1 is DFQATT and CDR2 is SNEGSKA in the germline V gene (reference sequence). Trimming at V came to 6 bases and at J to 4 bases, leaving 4 bases not matched to a gene. This CDR3 is built from 14 residues.

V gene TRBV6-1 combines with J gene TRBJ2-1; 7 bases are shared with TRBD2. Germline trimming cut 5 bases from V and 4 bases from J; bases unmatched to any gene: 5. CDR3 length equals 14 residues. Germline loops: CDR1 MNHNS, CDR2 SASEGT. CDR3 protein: CASSRREGYNEQFF. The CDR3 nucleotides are TGTGCCAGCAGTAGGAGGGAGGGATACAATGAGCAGTTCTTC.

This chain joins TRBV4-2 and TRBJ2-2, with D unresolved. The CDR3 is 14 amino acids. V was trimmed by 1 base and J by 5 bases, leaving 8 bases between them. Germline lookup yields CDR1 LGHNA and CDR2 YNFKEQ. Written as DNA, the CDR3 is TGTGCCAGCAGCCAAGTTTCGGAAACCGGGGAGCTGTTTTTT. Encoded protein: CASSQVSETGELFF.

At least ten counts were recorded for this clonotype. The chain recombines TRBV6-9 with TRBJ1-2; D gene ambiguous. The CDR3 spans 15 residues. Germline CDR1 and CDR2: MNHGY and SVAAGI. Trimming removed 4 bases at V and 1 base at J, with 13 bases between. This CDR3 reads CASSWVLRDNYGYTF. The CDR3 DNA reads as TGTGCCAGCAGTTGGGTCCTGCGGGATAACTATGGCTACACCTTC.

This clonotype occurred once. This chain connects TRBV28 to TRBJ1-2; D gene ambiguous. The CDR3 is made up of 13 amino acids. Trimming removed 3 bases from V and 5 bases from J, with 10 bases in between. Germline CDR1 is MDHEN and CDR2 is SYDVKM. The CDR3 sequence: CASSLDSKYGYTF. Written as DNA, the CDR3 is TGTGCCAGCAGTTTGGACTCCAAATATGGCTACACCTTC.

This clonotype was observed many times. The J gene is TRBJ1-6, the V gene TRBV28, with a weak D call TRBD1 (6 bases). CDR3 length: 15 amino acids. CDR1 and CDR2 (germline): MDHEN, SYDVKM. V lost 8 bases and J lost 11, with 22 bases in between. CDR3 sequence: CASRRDKPRAAPLHF. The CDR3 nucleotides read TGTGCCAGCCGAAGGGACAAGCCCCGCGCTGCACCCCTCCACTTT.

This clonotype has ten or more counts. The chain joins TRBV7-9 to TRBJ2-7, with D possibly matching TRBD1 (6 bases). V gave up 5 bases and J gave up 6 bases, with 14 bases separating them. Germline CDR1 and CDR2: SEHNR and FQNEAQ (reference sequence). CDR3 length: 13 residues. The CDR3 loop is CASSRGGSPEQYF. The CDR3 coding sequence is TGTGCCAGCAGCCGAGGGGGATCCCCCGAGCAGTACTTC.

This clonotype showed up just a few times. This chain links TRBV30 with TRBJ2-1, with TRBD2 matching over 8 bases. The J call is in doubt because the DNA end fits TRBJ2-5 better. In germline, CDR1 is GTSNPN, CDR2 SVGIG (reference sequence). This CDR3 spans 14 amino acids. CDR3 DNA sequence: TGTGCCTCCTCGGCCAGCGGGGGTTCTAAGACCCAGTACTTC. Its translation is CASSASGGSKTQYF.

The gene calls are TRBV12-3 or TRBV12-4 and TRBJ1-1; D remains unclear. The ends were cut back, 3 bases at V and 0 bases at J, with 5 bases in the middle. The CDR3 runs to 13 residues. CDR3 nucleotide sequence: TGTGCCAGCAGTTTTAGGTTGAACACTGAAGCTTTCTTT. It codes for CASSFRLNTEAFF.

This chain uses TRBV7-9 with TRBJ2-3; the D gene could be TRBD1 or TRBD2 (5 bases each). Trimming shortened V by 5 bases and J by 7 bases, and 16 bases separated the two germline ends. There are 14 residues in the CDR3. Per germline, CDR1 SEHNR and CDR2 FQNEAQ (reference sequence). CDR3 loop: CASSQDGAEHTQYF. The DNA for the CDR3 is TGTGCCAGCAGCCAAGACGGGGCTGAGCATACGCAGTATTTT.